This passage covers 24 T cell receptor beta chains from one sample sequenced in a study of regulatory T cells in long-lasting Graves disease. The time point: newly diagnosed GD, antithyroid drugs for less than 3 months. Making the TCR library involved RNA that had been extracted from PBMCs. According to the study, TCR beta libraries were built with iRepertoire HTBI primers and CDR3-region Arm-PCR. TCRdb called the multiplex PCR reads again in MiXCR, with one record for every CDR3 protein. The table has roughly 520,000 distinct CDR3 sequences, around 11% seen once; the top ten hold 7.5% to 9%. Separately, the same data were catalogued under a study of T cells in Graves' hyperthyroidism and ophthalmopathy.

The input for sequencing was peripheral blood mononuclear cells (PBMCs), taken at new diagnosis, from a patient treated with antithyroid drugs. The receptors were gathered from a woman aged 25-40 years with Graves disease.

A remark on this clonotype: Sequence at one end of the junction differs from germline and may be a read error. This chain connects TRBV11-2 to TRBJ2-3, with D possibly matching TRBD2 (5 bases). Matching the DNA end better, TRBJ2-1 makes the J call doubtful. CDR1 is SGHAT and CDR2 is FQNNGV in the germline V gene. CDR3 length: 17 amino acids. The CDR3 DNA reads TGTGCCAGCAGCTTAGTCTCACACGGAGGAGGTTACAATGGGCAGTTCTTC. This translates into CASSLVSHGGGYNGQFF.

This clonotype turned up a few times. The chain uses TRBV29-1 and TRBJ2-2; 7 positions match TRBD1. CDR3 length equals 14 residues. Germline V gene data show CDR1 as SQVTM and CDR2 as ANQGSEA. With 4 bases clipped from V and 0 bases from J, the junction kept 2 bases outside the gene matches. The CDR3 DNA sequence: TGCAGCGTTGGGGACAGAGCGAACACCGGGGAGCTGTTTTTT. Translation gives CSVGDRANTGELFF.

This clonotype occurred many times. This chain links TRBV2 with TRBJ2-2; TRBD1 agrees at 8 bases. This CDR3 has 15 residues. Germline-derived CDR1 and CDR2 are SNHLY and FYNNEI. The V and J ends lost 6 bases and 5 bases, in that order; junction bases with no gene match: 8. The CDR3 DNA reads as TGTGCCAGCAGCAAACGACAGGGGAGGACCGGGGAGCTGTTTTTT. This translates into CASSKRQGRTGELFF.

The CDR3 loop reads CASSFNRQGRQPQHF. In nucleotides, the CDR3 is TGTGCCAGCAGTTTTAACCGACAGGGGCGGCAGCCCCAGCATTTT. The chain joins TRBV12-3 or TRBV12-4 to TRBJ1-5; 8 positions match TRBD1. There are 15 residues in the CDR3. Trimming removed 3 bases from V and 7 bases from J; junction bases left unmatched: 8.

In its sample, this clonotype was seen a few times. The chain carries TRBV4-1 and TRBJ2-5; tentatively, D is TRBD2 (6 bases). Germline CDR1 MGHRA, CDR2 YSYEKL. CDR3 length equals 14 residues. V gave up 1 base and J gave up 5 bases, with 11 bases separating them. The CDR3, as DNA: TGCGCCAGCAGCCAAGTTGGGGGGACGGAGACCCAGTACTTC. This translates into CASSQVGGTETQYF.

This clonotype was found many times. The chain employs TRBV6-1 and TRBJ2-3; D gene unclear. Germline assignment: CDR1 MNHNS and CDR2 SASEGT. V lost 5 bases and J 0 bases, leaving 21 bases between the germline ends. The CDR3 extends over 18 amino acids. CDR3 sequence reads: CASSPIAGSRRSTDTQYF. CDR3 sequence (DNA): TGTGCCAGCAGTCCAATTGCTGGGTCCAGGCGGAGCACAGATACGCAGTATTTT.

The sample holds many counts of this clonotype. V is TRBV7-8 and J is TRBJ1-1; D gene uncertain. This CDR3 has 13 amino acids. Looked up from germline, CDR1 is SGHVS and CDR2 is FQNEAQ. Trimming took 4 bases from V and 1 from J, leaving 7 bases between them. In DNA, the CDR3 is TGTGCCAGCAGCTCCCAGCAGAACACTGAAGCTTTCTTT. Its protein product is CASSSQQNTEAFF.

This clonotype came up many times. This sequence joins TRBV15 and TRBJ1-2; D is ambiguous. With 4 bases removed from V and 0 bases from J, the gap between germline ends came to 6 bases. Germline V lookup: CDR1 LNHNV, CDR2 YYDKDF (reference sequence). CDR3 length: 13 amino acids. In DNA form, the CDR3 reads TGTGCCACCAGCATACGACCTAACTATGGCTACACCTTC. Translation gives CATSIRPNYGYTF.

This clonotype was counted only a few times. The CDR3 region has the DNA TGCGCCAGCAGCTTGTGGGGTGCCGGCTCCTACAATGAGCAGTTCTTC. Amino acids: CASSLWGAGSYNEQFF. This chain joins TRBV5-1 and TRBJ2-1, with D unresolved. CDR3 length equals 16 residues. Germline V CDR1 and CDR2: SGHRS, YFSETQ. V lost 1 base and J lost 0, with 11 bases in between.

The chain employs TRBV2 and TRBJ2-1; D not resolved. CDR1 and CDR2 from the germline V gene are SNHLY and FYNNEI. The CDR3 contains 14 residues. The ends were cut back, 0 bases at V and 0 bases at J, with 3 bases in the middle. The DNA of the CDR3 is TGTGCCAGCAGTGAAGCGGTCTCCTACAATGAGCAGTTCTTC. Translation gives CASSEAVSYNEQFF.

This clonotype was seen many times. The chain couples TRBV28 to TRBJ1-1; D uncertain. The CDR3 has 12 residues. Trimming stripped 4 bases from V and 3 bases from J, with 6 bases between. Germline CDR1 is MDHEN and CDR2 is SYDVKM. CDR3 DNA: TGTGCCAGCAGTTATCGGTACACTGAAGCTTTCTTT. This encodes CASSYRYTEAFF.

This clonotype was recorded many times. This chain links TRBV27 with TRBJ1-1; 7 nucleotides line up with TRBD1. Trimming removed 6 bases from V and 4 bases from J; junction bases left unmatched: 14. Germline values: CDR1 MNHEY, CDR2 SMNVEV (reference sequence). The CDR3 totals 16 residues. The CDR3 coding sequence is TGTGCCAGCAGCCAGGGGGGGTTTGTTTCTTCCACTGAAGCTTTCTTT. Residues: CASSQGGFVSSTEAFF.

This chain uses TRBV9 with TRBJ1-3; D is ambiguous. The CDR3 has 15 amino acids. CDR1 is SGDLS and CDR2 is YYNGEE in the germline V gene. The V end was cut by 0 bases, the J end by 7 bases, with 14 bases between. The CDR3 sequence: CASSVEGDSQNTIYF. The CDR3 bases are TGTGCCAGCAGCGTAGAAGGAGACTCTCAGAACACCATATATTTT. Full variable domain (outside the CDR3, taken from reference TRBV9 and TRBJ1-3): DSGVTQTPKHLITATGQRVTLRCSPRSGDLSVYWYQQSLDQGLQFLIQYYNGEERAKGNILERFSAQQFPDLHSELNLSSLELGDSALYFCASSVEGDSQNTIYFGEGSWLTVV.

The V gene is TRBV27, the J gene TRBJ1-5; 10 nucleotides line up with TRBD1. Trimming removed 8 bases from V and 4 bases from J; junction bases left unmatched: 2. The CDR3 has 13 amino acids. Germline V CDR1 and CDR2: MNHEY, SMNVEV (reference sequence). The CDR3: CASWGQGNQPQHF. In DNA, the CDR3 is TGTGCCAGCTGGGGACAGGGGAATCAGCCCCAGCATTTT.

As concerns this clonotype: This may be a read error: a much more frequent sequence differs by one nucleotide. The rearrangement uses TRBV5-5 and TRBJ2-1; D might be TRBD1 (7 bases). The CDR3 length is 16 residues. The germline gives CDR1 SGHKS, CDR2 YYEKEE (reference sequence). The germline V and J ends were trimmed by 4 bases and 10 bases, with 24 bases remaining between them. The CDR3 protein is CASSQLRGTATYEQFF. CDR3 DNA sequence: TGTGCCAGCAGCCAACTACGGGGGACAGCGACCTACGAGCAGTTCTTC.

This clonotype was picked up many times. The chain couples TRBV7-2 to TRBJ1-2, with 10 bases that match TRBD1. Germline V gene lookup returns CDR1 SGHTA and CDR2 FQGNSA. The CDR3 is 17 amino acids. The trim removed 3 bases at V and 3 bases at J, leaving 10 bases unmatched. CDR3 loop: CASSFPTGGVWDYGYTF. The CDR3 DNA follows: TGTGCCAGCAGCTTCCCGACAGGGGGCGTTTGGGACTATGGCTACACCTTC.

The chain employs TRBV6-2 or TRBV6-3 and TRBJ2-7; D is uncertain. The ends were cut back, 0 bases at V and 9 bases at J, with 24 bases in the middle. CDR3 size: 17 residues. CDR1 is MNHEY and CDR2 is SVGEGT in the germline V gene. The DNA for the CDR3 is TGTGCCAGCAGTTACTCGTACAGTAATCAAAGGGCCTCTGGGCAGTACTTC. Translated, it gives CASSYSYSNQRASGQYF.

This clonotype was picked up a small number of times. This sequence joins TRBV4-1 and TRBJ2-2, with D possibly TRBD2 on 6 matching bases. Per the germline V gene, CDR1 is MGHRA and CDR2 is YSYEKL. The ends were cut back, 1 base at V and 6 bases at J, with 18 bases in the middle. There are 17 residues in the CDR3. The CDR3 loop is CASSQGNSGPGAGELFF. CDR3 DNA: TGCGCCAGCAGCCAAGGCAACTCGGGCCCGGGGGCCGGGGAGCTGTTTTTT.

J is TRBJ1-6 and V is TRBV4-3, with 7 bases aligning to TRBD1. Losses at the gene ends were 4 bases for V and 0 bases for J; bases not matched to a gene: 15. Germline V gives CDR1 LGHNA, CDR2 YSLEER. This CDR3 contains 20 residues. CDR3 region: CASSPSIKVGQSSYNSPLHF. CDR3 DNA sequence: TGCGCCAGCAGCCCTTCCATTAAGGTGGGACAGAGCTCCTATAATTCACCCCTCCACTTT.

Only a few counts were recorded for this clonotype. The chain carries TRBV6-2 or TRBV6-3 and TRBJ1-4; TRBD1 might be the D (5 bases). The length of the CDR3 is 15 residues. In germline, CDR1 is MNHEY, CDR2 SVGEGT. V gave up 5 bases and J gave up 5 bases, with 15 bases separating them. CDR3 in DNA: TGTGCCAGCAGTGCGCTTAGACAGAGAAATGAAAAACTGTTTTTT. Translating it yields CASSALRQRNEKLFF.

The sample holds many counts of this clonotype. The genes are TRBV19 and TRBJ1-5; the D gene is possibly TRBD1 (5 bases). The CDR3 is made up of 14 amino acids. V shed 3 bases and J shed 5 bases, with 11 bases lying between them. Germline CDR1 LNHDA, CDR2 SQIVND (reference sequence). The CDR3 DNA sequence: TGTGCCAGTAGTATTGGAGGGGACCATCAGCCCCAGCATTTT. Its protein product is CASSIGGDHQPQHF.

This clonotype came up a few times. The gene calls are TRBV5-1 and TRBJ2-5; tentatively, D is TRBD2 (6 bases). CDR1 and CDR2 (germline): SGHRS, YFSETQ. Trimming removed 6 bases from V and 1 base from J, with 22 bases in between. This CDR3 has 17 amino acids. CDR3 in amino acids: CASTYYPRGGVQETQYF. Written as DNA, the CDR3 is TGCGCCAGCACCTATTACCCCCGCGGAGGGGTCCAAGAGACCCAGTACTTC.

This clonotype showed up many times. V gene TRBV5-6 combines with J gene TRBJ2-1, with D possibly matching TRBD2 (5 bases). Deletions cut 1 base from V and 7 bases from J, with 15 bases between. Germline V gene lookup returns CDR1 SGHDT and CDR2 YYEEEE. The CDR3 loop spans 15 amino acids. The CDR3 protein is CASSLLTSGRNEQFF. In DNA, the CDR3 is TGTGCCAGCAGCTTGTTGACCTCGGGGAGAAATGAGCAGTTCTTC.

This clonotype occurred many times. The chain couples TRBV18 to TRBJ1-5; 9 positions agree with TRBD1. The V and J ends lost 2 bases and 6 bases, in that order; junction bases with no gene match: 5. CDR1 and CDR2 (germline): KGHSH, LQKENI. CDR3 size: 15 residues. The CDR3 here is CASSPTGQGTQPQHF. The CDR3 DNA reads TGTGCCAGCTCACCAACGGGACAGGGCACTCAGCCCCAGCATTTT.